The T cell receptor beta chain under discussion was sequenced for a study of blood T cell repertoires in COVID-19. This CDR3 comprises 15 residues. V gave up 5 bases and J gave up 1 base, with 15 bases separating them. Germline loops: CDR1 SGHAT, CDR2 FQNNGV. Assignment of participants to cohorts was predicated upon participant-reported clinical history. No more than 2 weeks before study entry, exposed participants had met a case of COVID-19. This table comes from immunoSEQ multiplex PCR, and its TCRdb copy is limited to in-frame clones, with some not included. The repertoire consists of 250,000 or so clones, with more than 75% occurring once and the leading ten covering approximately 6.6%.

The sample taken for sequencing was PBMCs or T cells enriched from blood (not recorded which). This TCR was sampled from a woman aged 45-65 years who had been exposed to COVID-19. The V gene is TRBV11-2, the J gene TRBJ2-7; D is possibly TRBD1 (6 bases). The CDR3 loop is CASSDRDKGSYEQYF. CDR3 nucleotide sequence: TGTGCCAGCAGCGACCGGGACAAGGGGTCCTACGAGCAGTACTTC.